These 14 T cell receptor beta chains came from one sample sequenced in a study of CD8 T cells in Susac syndrome. The RNA, 0.5 to 1 ug, was put through reverse transcription using random hexamers. One entry per CDR3 protein results from TCRdb running MiXCR on the immunoSEQ multiplex PCR reads. The sample yields under 200,000 distinct CDR3 sequences, around 94% seen once. The sequencing input was CD4+ T cells from PBMCs. The receptors shown here come from a human donor in good health.

This chain connects TRBV24-1 to TRBJ2-1, with D maybe TRBD1 (6 bases). This CDR3 has 15 residues. The V gene lost 0 bases and the J gene lost 2 bases, with 7 bases spanning the gap. Looked up from germline, CDR1 is KGHDR and CDR2 is SFDVKD. Here the CDR3 DNA reads TGTGCCACCAGTGATTTGGGGGGCCCCTACAATGAGCAGTTCTTC. Residues: CATSDLGGPYNEQFF.

The V gene is TRBV27, the J gene TRBJ2-7; D may match TRBD1 or TRBD2 (6 bases each). The CDR3 contains 14 residues. Germline CDR1 is MNHEY and CDR2 is SMNVEV (reference sequence). V lost 6 bases to trimming and J lost 5 bases, with 17 bases between them. As DNA, the CDR3 is TGTGCCAGCAGCCGCCAGAACAGGGAGGACGAGCAGTACTTC. As protein: CASSRQNREDEQYF.

The chain is built from TRBV10-3 and TRBJ1-2; the match to TRBD1 covers 7 bases. The V segment lost 2 bases and the J segment 4 bases; nucleotides outside the gene matches: 10. The CDR3 is 16 amino acids. Germline V gene lookup returns CDR1 ENHRY and CDR2 SYGVKD. CDR3 coding DNA: TGTGCCATCAGTGAGGGGCACAGGGGAGCGTCCTATGGCTACACCTTC. This gives the protein CAISEGHRGASYGYTF.

The J gene is TRBJ2-7, the V gene TRBV6-5, with TRBD2 matching over 7 bases. The V gene end was trimmed by 5 bases and the J gene end by 5 bases; junction bases not matched to a gene: 6. The CDR3 totals 13 residues. Looked up from germline, CDR1 is MNHEY and CDR2 is SVGAGI. The CDR3 nucleotides read TGTGCCAGCAGTCCGCGGACTAGAAACGAGCAGTACTTC. Encoded protein: CASSPRTRNEQYF.

The chain has TRBV6-5 and TRBJ2-7; D may be TRBD2 (5 bases). Germline loops: CDR1 MNHEY, CDR2 SVGAGI. Trimming pared 7 bases from V and 2 bases from J, leaving 12 bases between. The CDR3 contains 13 residues. The CDR3: CASTREGTYEQYF. The CDR3 nucleotides are TGTGCCAGCACCCGGGAAGGAACCTACGAGCAGTACTTC.

The J gene is TRBJ2-5, the V gene TRBV29-1; TRBD1 agrees at 8 bases. Germline V gene sequence: CDR1 SQVTM, CDR2 ANQGSEA. The CDR3 has 12 residues. Trimming at V came to 4 bases and at J to 5 bases, leaving 3 bases not matched to a gene. CDR3 sequence reads: CSVATGEETQYF. CDR3 in DNA: TGCAGCGTTGCGACAGGGGAGGAGACCCAGTACTTC.

The gene calls are TRBV20-1 and TRBJ2-5; 7 bases align to TRBD1. The V and J ends lost 5 bases and 1 base, in that order; junction bases with no gene match: 4. CDR3 length equals 13 residues. CDR1 and CDR2 from the germline V gene are DFQATT and SNEGSKA (reference sequence). The CDR3 region is CSALGTAQETQYF. DNA for the CDR3: TGCAGTGCTTTGGGGACAGCCCAAGAGACCCAGTACTTC.

This clonotype was seen a handful of times. The CDR3, as DNA: TGTGCCAGCAGCCAAGGTAACAGGGAAGCTTTCTTT. Protein: CASSQGNREAFF. V and J are TRBV14 and TRBJ1-1; D may be TRBD1 (5 bases). V lost 1 base and J lost 8, with 8 bases in between. This CDR3 contains 12 residues. CDR1 and CDR2 (germline): SGHDN, FVKESK.

This rearrangement joins TRBV7-2 to TRBJ2-2; D is possibly TRBD1 (5 bases). Trimming took off 4 bases at V and 4 bases at J, with 7 bases between the two ends. Germline CDR1 reads SGHTA; CDR2 reads FQGNSA. The CDR3 is 13 residues long. The CDR3 nucleotides read TGTGCCAGCAGCTCAGGGTTCACCGGGGAGCTGTTTTTT. This encodes CASSSGFTGELFF.

This rearrangement joins TRBV11-2 to TRBJ2-7; D call uncertain. This CDR3 has 14 amino acids. Germline CDR1 SGHAT, CDR2 FQNNGV. The V end lost 5 bases, the J end lost 3 bases, and 14 bases lay between the germline ends. Written as DNA, the CDR3 is TGTGCCAGCAGCCTTCTACAGATTTTCTACGAGCAGTACTTC. Translated: CASSLLQIFYEQYF. Variable domain in full (rest from reference TRBV11-2 and TRBJ2-7): EAGVAQSPRYKIIEKRQSVAFWCNPISGHATLYWYQQILGQGPKLLIQFQNNGVVDDSQLPKDRFSAERLKGVDSTLKIQPAKLEDSAVYLCASSLLQIFYEQYFGPGTRLTVT.

The rearrangement uses TRBV5-1 and TRBJ2-1; 13 bases match TRBD2. The germline V gene encodes CDR1 SGHRS and CDR2 YFSETQ. The CDR3 contains 15 residues. Trimming at V came to 3 bases and at J to 10 bases, leaving 7 bases not matched to a gene. This CDR3 is CASSSGTSGAGEQFF. The CDR3 DNA follows: TGCGCCAGCAGCTCGGGGACTAGCGGGGCGGGGGAGCAGTTCTTC.

The V and J genes are TRBV4-3 and TRBJ2-7; a weak D match, TRBD1 (6 bases). The ends were cut back, 4 bases at V and 3 bases at J, with 16 bases in the middle. CDR1 is LGHNA and CDR2 is YSLEER in the germline V gene. CDR3 length equals 15 residues. The CDR3, as DNA: TGCGCCAGCAGCCTTCGGACAGACACCGACTACGAGCAGTACTTC. Translated: CASSLRTDTDYEQYF.

In this sample, this clonotype turned up once. The CDR3 sequence: CAGGPAGGGDTQYF. Written as DNA, the CDR3 is TGTGCCGGTGGGCCAGCGGGGGGAGGAGATACGCAGTATTTT. The chain carries TRBV10-3 and TRBJ2-3, with 9 bases that match TRBD2. The CDR3 is 14 amino acids. The ends lost 11 bases at V and 5 bases at J; junction bases unmatched: 11. Germline CDR1 reads ENHRY; CDR2 reads SYGVKD.

The CDR3: CASSLGLSADTQYF. The CDR3 DNA reads as TGTGCCAGCAGCTTGGGACTGTCCGCAGATACGCAGTATTTT. The chain couples TRBV7-2 to TRBJ2-3; D might be TRBD2 (6 bases). The germline V gene encodes CDR1 SGHTA and CDR2 FQGNSA. V was clipped by 3 bases and J by 4 bases, with 11 bases between them. This CDR3 has 14 residues.